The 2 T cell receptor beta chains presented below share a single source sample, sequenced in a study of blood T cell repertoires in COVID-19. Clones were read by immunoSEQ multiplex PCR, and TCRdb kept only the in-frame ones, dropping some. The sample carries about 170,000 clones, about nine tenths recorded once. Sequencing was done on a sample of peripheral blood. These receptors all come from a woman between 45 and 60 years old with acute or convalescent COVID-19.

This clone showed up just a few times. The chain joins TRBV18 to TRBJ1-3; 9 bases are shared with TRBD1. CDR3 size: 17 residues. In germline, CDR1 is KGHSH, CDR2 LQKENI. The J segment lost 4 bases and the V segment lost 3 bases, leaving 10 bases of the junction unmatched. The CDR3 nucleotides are TGTGCCAGCTCACCCCGAACCGGGACAGGGATCGGAAACACCATATATTTT. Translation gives CASSPRTGTGIGNTIYF.

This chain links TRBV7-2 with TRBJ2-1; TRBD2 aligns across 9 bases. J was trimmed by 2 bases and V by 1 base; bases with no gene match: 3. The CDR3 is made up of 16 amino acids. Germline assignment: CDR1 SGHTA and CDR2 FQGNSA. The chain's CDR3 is CASSLVPSGAYNEQFF. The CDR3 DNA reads TGTGCCAGCAGCTTAGTCCCTAGCGGGGCCTACAATGAGCAGTTCTTC.